The 7 T cell receptor beta chains below come from one sample, sequenced in a study of cytomegalovirus exposure and HLA in healthy donors (dated by TCRdb to 2016 to 2017). Library method: the immunoSEQ multiplex PCR assay. TCRdb mirrors the immuneACCESS table, restricted to in-frame sequences. Some clones are absent from its copies; in checked studies, under half trace to an unresolved V gene, and the reason for the others is unknown. The sample table records 330,000 or so clones; 75% to 90% of these occur just once. The ten biggest clones cover 0.65% to 0.85% of the sample. Sequencing was done on a sample of PBMCs. The receptors here all came from a woman aged 18-30 years in good health and CMV-seronegative.

There are a few counts of this clone. The rearrangement links TRBV4-1 to TRBJ1-5; TRBD1 matches at 8 bases. The CDR3 has 15 amino acids. The junction had 6 bases not matched to a gene; V was cut back by 3 bases and J by 5 bases. Germline V lookup: CDR1 MGHRA, CDR2 YSYEKL. In nucleotides, the CDR3 is TGCGCCAGCAGCCAGGAAGACAGGGGCCATCAGCCCCAGCATTTT. It is translated as CASSQEDRGHQPQHF.

CDR3 sequence: CSGGGQGPTEAFF. In nucleotides, the CDR3 is TGCAGCGGCGGAGGTCAGGGGCCCACTGAAGCTTTCTTT. The chain uses TRBV29-1 and TRBJ1-1; a possible D gene is TRBD1 (6 bases). The germline V gene encodes CDR1 SQVTM and CDR2 ANQGSEA. Trimming took 7 bases from V and 4 from J, leaving 16 bases between them. CDR3 size: 13 residues.

This chain connects TRBV7-2 to TRBJ1-1; D is undetermined. The germline CDR1 and CDR2 sequences are SGHTA and FQGNSA. Trimming stripped 5 bases from V and 10 bases from J, with 14 bases between. The CDR3 sequence is 12 residues long. The CDR3 sequence: CASSPLKLRAFF. In DNA, the CDR3 is TGTGCCAGCAGCCCTCTGAAGCTCCGAGCTTTCTTT. Complete variable domain (other parts from reference TRBV7-2 and TRBJ1-1): GAGVSQSPSNKVTEKGKDVELRCDPISGHTALYWYRQSLGQGLEFLIYFQGNSAPDKSGLPSDRFSAERTGGSVSTLTIQRTQQEDSAVYLCASSPLKLRAFFGQGTRLTVV.

V and J are TRBV7-8 and TRBJ2-3; the D gene is possibly TRBD2 (6 bases). This CDR3 contains 15 residues. Germline V gene lookup returns CDR1 SGHVS and CDR2 FQNEAQ. The ends were cut back, 4 bases at V and 1 base at J, with 12 bases in the middle. CDR3 sequence reads: CASSSLDYCTDTQYF. As DNA, the CDR3 is TGTGCCAGCAGCTCCCTGGACTATTGCACAGATACGCAGTATTTT. Full variable domain (missing parts from reference TRBV7-8 and TRBJ2-3): GAGVSQSPRYKVAKRGQDVALRCDPISGHVSLFWYQQALGQGPEFLTYFQNEAQLDKSGLPSDRFFAERPEGSVSTLKIQRTQQEDSAVYLCASSSLDYCTDTQYFGPGTRLTVL.

The rearrangement uses TRBV30 and TRBJ2-7; 11 nucleotides match TRBD2. The CDR3 runs to 14 residues. Trimming took 1 base from V and 7 from J; bases not matched to a gene: 6. Germline V gene sequence: CDR1 GTSNPN, CDR2 SVGIG (reference sequence). The CDR3 region is CAWSEGTSGAEQYF. CDR3 DNA: TGTGCCTGGAGTGAGGGGACTAGCGGCGCTGAGCAGTACTTC.

V and J are TRBV6-6 and TRBJ2-7; 8 nucleotides line up with TRBD1. Germline V gives CDR1 MNHNY, CDR2 SVGAGI (reference sequence). The CDR3 loop spans 14 amino acids. Trimming removed 6 bases from V and 4 bases from J; junction bases left unmatched: 8. The CDR3 DNA reads TGTGCCAGCAGAAGGACAGGGTCTTCTTACGAGCAGTACTTC. This gives the protein CASRRTGSSYEQYF.

The rearrangement joins TRBV7-3 to TRBJ2-3, with 8 positions matching TRBD2. Germline trimming cut 0 bases from V and 1 base from J; bases unmatched to any gene: 0. Germline V lookup: CDR1 SGHTA, CDR2 FQGTGA. The CDR3 is 15 amino acids. The CDR3 DNA sequence: TGTGCCAGCAGCTTAACGACTAGCGGCACAGATACGCAGTATTTT. Translated: CASSLTTSGTDTQYF.